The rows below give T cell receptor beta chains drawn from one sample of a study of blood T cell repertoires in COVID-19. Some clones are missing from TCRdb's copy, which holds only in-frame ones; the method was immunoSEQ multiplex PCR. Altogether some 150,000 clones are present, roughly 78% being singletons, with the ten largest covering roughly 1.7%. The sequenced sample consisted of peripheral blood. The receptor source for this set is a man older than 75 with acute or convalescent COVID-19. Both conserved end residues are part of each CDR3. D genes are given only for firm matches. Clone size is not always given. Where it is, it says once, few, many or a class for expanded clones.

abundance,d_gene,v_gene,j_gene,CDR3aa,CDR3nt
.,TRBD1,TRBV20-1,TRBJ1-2,CSASLQGAGYTF,TGCAGTGCTAGTCTACAGGGGGCTGGCTACACCTTC
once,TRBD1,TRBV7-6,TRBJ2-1,CASSLAPGTGAIVGNEQFF,TGTGCCAGCAGCTTAGCGCCTGGGACAGGGGCGATCGTGGGCAATGAGCAGTTCTTC
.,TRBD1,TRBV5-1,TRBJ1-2,CASSQGEYGYTF,TGCGCCAGCAGTCAGGGGGAGTATGGCTACACCTTC
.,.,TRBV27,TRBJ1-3,CASSLFHGDSGNTIYF,TGTGCCAGCAGTTTATTCCACGGGGACTCTGGAAACACCATATATTTT
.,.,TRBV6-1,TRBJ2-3,CASSQVRAGRGDTQYF,TGTGCCAGCAGTCAAGTCCGCGCAGGTCGGGGAGATACGCAGTATTTT
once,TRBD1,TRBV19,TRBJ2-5,CASSPTTGGGGETQYF,TGTGCCAGTAGTCCGACGACAGGGGGCGGGGGGGAGACCCAGTACTTC
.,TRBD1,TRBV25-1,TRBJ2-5,CASSFAGGGETQYF,TGTGCCAGCTCCTTTGCAGGGGGCGGAGAGACCCAGTACTTC
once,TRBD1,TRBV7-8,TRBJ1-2,CASSRGDRDYGYTF,TGTGCCAGCAGCAGGGGGGACAGGGACTATGGCTACACCTTC
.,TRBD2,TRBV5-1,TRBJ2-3,CASSLGLAGSTDTQYF,TGCGCCAGCAGCTTGGGACTAGCGGGAAGCACAGATACGCAGTATTTT
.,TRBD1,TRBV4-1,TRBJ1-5,CASSPTPGQGDQPQHF,TGCGCCAGCAGCCCGACCCCGGGACAGGGGGATCAGCCCCAGCATTTT
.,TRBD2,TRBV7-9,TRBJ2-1,CASSQTGIAGGGYNEQFF,TGTGCCAGCAGCCAGACGGGAATAGCCGGGGGGGGCTACAATGAGCAGTTCTTC
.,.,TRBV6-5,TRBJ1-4,CASSLDRGPNEKLFF,TGTGCCAGCAGCTTAGACCGAGGGCCAAATGAAAAACTGTTTTTT
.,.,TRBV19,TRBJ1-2,CASSRGDTYGYTF,TGTGCCAGTTCCAGGGGCGATACCTATGGCTACACCTTC
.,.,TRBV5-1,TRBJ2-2,CASSLVQGGTGELFF,TGCGCCAGCAGCTTGGTACAGGGTGGCACCGGGGAGCTGTTTTTT
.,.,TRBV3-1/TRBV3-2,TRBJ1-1,CASSLSDTNTEAFF,TGTGCCAGCAGCCTATCCGACACGAACACTGAAGCTTTCTTT
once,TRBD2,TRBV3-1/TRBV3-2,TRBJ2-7,CASSQDMSSGGPYEQYF,TGTGCCAGCAGCCAAGATATGTCTAGCGGGGGCCCCTACGAGCAGTACTTC
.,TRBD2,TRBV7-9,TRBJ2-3,CASSSVPGLAFADTQYF,TGTGCCAGCAGCTCCGTCCCAGGACTAGCTTTCGCAGATACGCAGTATTTT
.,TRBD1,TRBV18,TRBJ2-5,CASSLKAGGDETQYF,TGTGCCAGCTCGCTAAAGGCAGGGGGTGATGAGACCCAGTACTTC
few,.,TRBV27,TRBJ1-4,CASSLGGTNEKLFF,TGTGCCAGCAGTTTAGGGGGGACTAATGAAAAACTGTTTTTT
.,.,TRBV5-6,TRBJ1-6,CASSTSDRSTPPLHF,TGTGCCAGCAGTACAAGCGACAGAAGTACTCCACCCCTCCACTTT
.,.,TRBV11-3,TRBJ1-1,CASSSIHTNTEAFF,TGTGCCAGCAGCTCGATCCACACGAACACTGAAGCTTTCTTT
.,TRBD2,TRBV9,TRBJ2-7,CASSALAGGYEQYF,TGTGCCAGCAGCGCGCTAGCGGGGGGTTACGAGCAGTACTTC
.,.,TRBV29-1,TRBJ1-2,CSVELASYGYTF,TGCAGCGTTGAGTTGGCCTCCTATGGCTACACCTTC
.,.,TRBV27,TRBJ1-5,CASSLKGQTNSNQPQHF,TGTGCCAGCAGTTTAAAGGGCCAGACTAATAGCAATCAGCCCCAGCATTTT
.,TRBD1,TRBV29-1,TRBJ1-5,CSVGPDRGLQPQHF,TGCAGCGTTGGCCCGGACAGGGGGCTTCAGCCCCAGCATTTT
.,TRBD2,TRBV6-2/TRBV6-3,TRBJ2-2,CASSLSAGLAGANTGELFF,TGTGCCAGCAGTTTATCAGCGGGACTAGCGGGGGCGAACACCGGGGAGCTGTTTTTT
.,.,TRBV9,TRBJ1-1,CASSVIAGGAKAFF,TGTGCCAGCAGCGTAATCGCCGGGGGGGCTAAAGCTTTCTTT
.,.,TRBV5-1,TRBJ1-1,CASSLGGPNTEAFF,TGCGCCAGCAGCTTGGGGGGCCCGAACACTGAAGCTTTCTTT
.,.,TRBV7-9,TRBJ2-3,CASSLAGGADTQYF,TGTGCCAGCAGCTTAGCGGGAGGAGCAGATACGCAGTATTTT
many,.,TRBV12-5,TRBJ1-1,CASGPGQVNTEAFF,TGTGCTAGTGGACCGGGACAAGTGAACACTGAAGCTTTCTTT
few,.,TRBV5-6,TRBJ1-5,CASSEGGYSNQPQHF,TGTGCCAGCAGTGAGGGAGGCTATAGCAATCAGCCCCAGCATTTT
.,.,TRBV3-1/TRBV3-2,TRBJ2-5,CASSQDKETQYF,TGTGCCAGCAGCCAAGATAAAGAGACCCAGTACTTC
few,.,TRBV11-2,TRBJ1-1,CASSLVERTEAFF,TGTGCCAGCAGCTTAGTCGAGCGGACTGAAGCTTTCTTT
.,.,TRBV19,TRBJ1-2,CASSIVGSGYGYTF,TGTGCCAGTAGTATCGTGGGCAGCGGTTATGGCTACACCTTC
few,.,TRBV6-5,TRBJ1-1,CASSYSQGLMTEAFF,TGTGCCAGCAGTTACTCGCAGGGTTTGATGACTGAAGCTTTCTTT
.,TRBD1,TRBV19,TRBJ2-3,CASSVGGGNTQYF,TGTGCCAGTAGTGTAGGGGGCGGAAATACGCAGTATTTT
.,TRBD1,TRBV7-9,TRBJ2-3,CASNLGGDTQYF,TGTGCCAGCAATCTAGGGGGCGATACGCAGTATTTT
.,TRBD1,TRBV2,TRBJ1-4,CASSPDRGDEKLFF,TGTGCCAGCAGTCCGGACAGGGGAGATGAAAAACTGTTTTTT
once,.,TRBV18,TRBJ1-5,CASSPPGGGTQPQHF,TGTGCCAGCTCACCCCCTGGGGGGGGGACTCAGCCCCAGCATTTT
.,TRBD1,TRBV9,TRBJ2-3,CASSALRQGSTDTQYF,TGTGCCAGCAGCGCCCTAAGACAGGGGAGCACAGATACGCAGTATTTT
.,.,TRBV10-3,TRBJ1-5,CAISDIGGRNQPQHF,TGTGCCATCAGTGATATAGGGGGACGGAATCAGCCCCAGCATTTT
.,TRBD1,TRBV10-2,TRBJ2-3,CASRTGYTDTQYF,TGCGCCAGCAGGACAGGGTACACAGATACGCAGTATTTT
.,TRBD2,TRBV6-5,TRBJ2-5,CASSRPAGGQETQYF,TGTGCCAGCAGCAGGCCAGCGGGGGGTCAAGAGACCCAGTACTTC
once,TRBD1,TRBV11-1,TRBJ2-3,CASSPGQGSDTQYF,TGTGCCAGCAGCCCGGGACAGGGTTCAGATACGCAGTATTTT
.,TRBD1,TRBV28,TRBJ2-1,CASATGGAYNEQFF,TGTGCCAGTGCGACAGGGGGTGCCTACAATGAGCAGTTCTTC
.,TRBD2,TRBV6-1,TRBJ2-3,CASSEQAGEATDTQYF,TGTGCCAGCAGTGAACAGGCGGGGGAGGCCACAGATACGCAGTATTTT